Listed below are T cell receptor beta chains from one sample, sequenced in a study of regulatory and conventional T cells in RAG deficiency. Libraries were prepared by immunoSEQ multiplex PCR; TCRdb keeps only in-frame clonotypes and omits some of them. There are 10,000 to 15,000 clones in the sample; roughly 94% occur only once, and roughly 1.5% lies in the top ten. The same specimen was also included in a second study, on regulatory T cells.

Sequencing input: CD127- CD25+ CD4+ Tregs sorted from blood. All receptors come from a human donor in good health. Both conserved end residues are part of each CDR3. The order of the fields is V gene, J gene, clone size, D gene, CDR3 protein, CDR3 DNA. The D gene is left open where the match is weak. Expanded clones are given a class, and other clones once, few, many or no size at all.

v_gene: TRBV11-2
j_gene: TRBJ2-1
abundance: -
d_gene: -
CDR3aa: CASSLTGYNEQFF
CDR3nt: TGTGCCAGCAGCCTGACGGGGTACAATGAGCAGTTCTTC

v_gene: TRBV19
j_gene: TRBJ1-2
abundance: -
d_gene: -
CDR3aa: CASSIDTARHGYTF
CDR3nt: TGTGCCAGTAGTATAGATACGGCGAGGCATGGCTACACCTTC

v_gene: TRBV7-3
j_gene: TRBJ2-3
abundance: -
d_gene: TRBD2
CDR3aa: CASSLLAGVADTQYF
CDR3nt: TGTGCCAGCAGCTTACTAGCGGGGGTTGCAGATACGCAGTATTTT

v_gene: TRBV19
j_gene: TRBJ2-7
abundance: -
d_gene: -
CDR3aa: CASSPSDRGYEQYF
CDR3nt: TGTGCCAGTAGTCCCTCGGACAGAGGCTACGAGCAGTACTTC

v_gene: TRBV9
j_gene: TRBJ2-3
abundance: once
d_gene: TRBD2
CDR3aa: CASSVSAGGPGTQYF
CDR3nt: TGTGCCAGCAGCGTGTCAGCGGGGGGGCCCGGTACGCAGTATTTT

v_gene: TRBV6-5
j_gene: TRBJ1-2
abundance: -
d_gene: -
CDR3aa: CASGPMGQANYGYTF
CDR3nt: TGTGCCAGCGGCCCCATGGGGCAGGCCAACTATGGCTACACCTTC

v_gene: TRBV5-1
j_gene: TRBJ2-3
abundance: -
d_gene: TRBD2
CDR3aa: CASSSPLAGGLADTQYF
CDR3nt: TGCGCCAGCAGCTCCCCACTAGCGGGGGGGCTTGCAGATACGCAGTATTTT

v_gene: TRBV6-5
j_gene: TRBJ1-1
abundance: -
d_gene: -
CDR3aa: CASSWGGADTEAFF
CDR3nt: TGTGCCAGCAGTTGGGGAGGGGCCGACACTGAAGCTTTCTTT

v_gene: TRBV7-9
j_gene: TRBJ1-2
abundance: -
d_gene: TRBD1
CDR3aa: CASSLADVTKGAPGYTF
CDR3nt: TGTGCCAGCAGCTTAGCTGACGTGACGAAGGGGGCGCCAGGCTACACCTTC

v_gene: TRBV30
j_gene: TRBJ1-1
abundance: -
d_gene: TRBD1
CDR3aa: CAWRQGARTEAFF
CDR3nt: TGTGCCTGGAGACAGGGGGCGCGAACTGAAGCTTTCTTT

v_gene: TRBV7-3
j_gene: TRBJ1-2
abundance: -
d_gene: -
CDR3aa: CASSPEGRQDLNYGYTF
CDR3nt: TGTGCCAGCAGCCCCGAGGGGCGACAGGATCTTAACTATGGCTACACCTTC

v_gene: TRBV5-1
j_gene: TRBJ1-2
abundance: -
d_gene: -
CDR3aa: CASSFTGLFRSNYGYTF
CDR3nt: TGCGCCAGCAGCTTTACAGGCTTATTTCGTTCTAACTATGGCTACACCTTC

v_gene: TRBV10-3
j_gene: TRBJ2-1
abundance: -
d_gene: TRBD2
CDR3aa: CAIRGTSGGEQFF
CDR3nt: TGTGCCATCAGAGGGACTAGCGGGGGCGAGCAGTTCTTC

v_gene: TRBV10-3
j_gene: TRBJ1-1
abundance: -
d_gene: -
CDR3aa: CAISDKVGTEAFF
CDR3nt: TGTGCCATCTCTGACAAGGTGGGCACTGAAGCTTTCTTT

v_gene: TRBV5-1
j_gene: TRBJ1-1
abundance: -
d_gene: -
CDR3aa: CASTQGNTEAFF
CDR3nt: TGCGCCAGCACTCAGGGAAACACTGAAGCTTTCTTT

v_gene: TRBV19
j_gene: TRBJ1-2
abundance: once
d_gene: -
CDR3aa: CASSSQGSANYGYTF
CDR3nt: TGTGCCAGTAGTTCACAGGGATCAGCTAACTATGGCTACACCTTC

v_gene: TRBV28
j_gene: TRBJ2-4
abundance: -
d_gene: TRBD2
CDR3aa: CASSALAGGENIQYF
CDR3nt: TGTGCCAGCAGTGCACTAGCGGGGGGGGAAAACATTCAGTACTTC

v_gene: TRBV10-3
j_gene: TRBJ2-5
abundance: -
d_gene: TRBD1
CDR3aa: CAITPGQQETQYF
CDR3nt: TGTGCCATCACCCCGGGACAGCAAGAGACCCAGTACTTC

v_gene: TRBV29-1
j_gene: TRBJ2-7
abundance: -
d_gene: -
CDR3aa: CSVVSRRRAYPLYEQYF
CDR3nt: TGCAGCGTTGTGAGCCGCCGCAGGGCCTATCCCCTCTACGAGCAGTACTTC

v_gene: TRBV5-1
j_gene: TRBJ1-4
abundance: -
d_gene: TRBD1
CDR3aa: CASSRGHGEKLFF
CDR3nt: TGCGCCAGCAGCAGGGGGCATGGGGAAAAACTGTTTTTT

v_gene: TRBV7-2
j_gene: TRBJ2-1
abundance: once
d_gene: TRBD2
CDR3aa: CASSLTGTSMHEQFF
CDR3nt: TGTGCCAGCAGCCTTACCGGGACTAGCATGCATGAGCAGTTCTTC

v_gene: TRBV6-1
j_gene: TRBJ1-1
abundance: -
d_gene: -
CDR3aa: CASSERVNTEAFF
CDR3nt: TGTGCCAGCAGTGAAAGAGTGAACACTGAAGCTTTCTTT

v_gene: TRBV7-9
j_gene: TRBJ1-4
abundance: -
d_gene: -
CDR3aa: CASSYERGEKLFF
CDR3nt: TGTGCCAGCAGTTACGAACGGGGTGAAAAACTGTTTTTT

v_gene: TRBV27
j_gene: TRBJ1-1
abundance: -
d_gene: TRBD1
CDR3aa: CASSYRQGAWNTEAFF
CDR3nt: TGTGCCAGCAGTTACCGACAGGGTGCCTGGAACACTGAAGCTTTCTTT

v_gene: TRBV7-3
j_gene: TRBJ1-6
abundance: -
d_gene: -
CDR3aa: CASSLGLSYNSPLHF
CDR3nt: TGTGCCAGCAGCTTAGGCCTCTCCTATAATTCACCCCTCCACTTT

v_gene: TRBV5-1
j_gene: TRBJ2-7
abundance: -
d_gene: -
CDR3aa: CASSLEVAHTIYEQYF
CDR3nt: TGCGCCAGCAGCTTGGAGGTGGCCCACACTATCTACGAGCAGTACTTC

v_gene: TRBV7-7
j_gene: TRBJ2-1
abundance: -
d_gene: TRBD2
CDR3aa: CASSLGLAGGQNNNEQFF
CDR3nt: TGTGCCAGCAGCTTAGGGCTAGCGGGGGGGCAGAACAACAATGAGCAGTTCTTC

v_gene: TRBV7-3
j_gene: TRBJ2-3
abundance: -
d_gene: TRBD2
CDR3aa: CASSKRGGPPDTQYF
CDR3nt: TGTGCCAGCAGTAAGCGGGGGGGCCCCCCAGATACGCAGTATTTT

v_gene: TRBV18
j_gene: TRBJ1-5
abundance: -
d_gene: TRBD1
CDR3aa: CASSPGTGGSQPQHF
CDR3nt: TGTGCCAGCTCACCAGGGACAGGGGGAAGCCAGCCCCAGCATTTT

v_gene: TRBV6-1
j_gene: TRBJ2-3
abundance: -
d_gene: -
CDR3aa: CASITESTDTQYF
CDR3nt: TGTGCCAGCATCACAGAAAGCACAGATACGCAGTATTTT

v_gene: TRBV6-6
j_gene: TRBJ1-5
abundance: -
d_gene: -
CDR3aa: CASSYSLGRVNQPQHF
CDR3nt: TGTGCCAGCAGTTACTCTCTGGGCAGGGTAAATCAGCCCCAGCATTTT

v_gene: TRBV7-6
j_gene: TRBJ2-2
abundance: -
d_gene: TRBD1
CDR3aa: CASSLYGSGGLNTGELFF
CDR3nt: TGTGCCAGCAGCCTCTATGGATCAGGGGGTTTGAACACCGGGGAGCTGTTTTTT